This T cell receptor beta chain was captured in a study of control samples from healthy donors and cancer patients. This clone has a handful of counts. TCRdb keeps only in-frame clones here, not all; method: immunoSEQ multiplex PCR. The sample carries around 250,000 clones, roughly 80% recorded once. The sequencing input was PBMCs. The sequence came from a woman aged 55-69 years with lung cancer.

CDR3 nucleotides: TGCGCCAGCAGTGACCCGGGGGGAAGCCGGTATGGCTACACCTTC. It translates to CASSDPGGSRYGYTF. The gene calls are TRBV10-2 and TRBJ1-2; maybe TRBD1 (5 bases). This CDR3 is built from 15 residues. Germline CDR1 reads WSHSY; CDR2 reads SAAADI. The V gene lost 3 bases and the J gene lost 5 bases, with 16 bases spanning the gap.